Listed here is a single T cell receptor beta chain. The data derive from a study of control samples from healthy donors and cancer patients. The table came from immunoSEQ multiplex PCR; TCRdb's copy has only in-frame clones and leaves some out. The table shows some 22,000 clones, with approximately 85% occurring only once. Germline lookup yields CDR1 SGHVS and CDR2 FNYEAQ. V lost 5 bases and J 3 bases, leaving 14 bases between the germline ends. The length of the CDR3 is 14 residues. The chain uses TRBV7-6 and TRBJ2-7, with D tentatively TRBD2 (5 bases). Input material: PBMCs. The receptor's source is a man in his 60s with head and neck cancer. The CDR3 is CASSPTGLHYEQYF. Here the CDR3 DNA reads TGTGCCAGCAGCCCAACCGGACTGCACTACGAGCAGTACTTC.